This T cell receptor (beta chain) originates from a study of blood T cell repertoires in COVID-19. On the study more broadly: The United States, Italy and Spain were the sources of the acute and convalescent COVID-19 samples. T cells, B-cell-depleted T cells, or PBMCs supplied cDNA or gDNA.

In the original processing: By means of reference gene primer amplification, nucleated cell counts were estimated. Libraries were prepared by immunoSEQ multiplex PCR; TCRdb keeps only in-frame clonotypes and omits some of them. Clone size and V and J calls were adopted from that table, with D and trimming inferred from the DNA. The table includes about 130,000 clones, around 86% detected once. The length of the CDR3 is 13 residues. V was clipped by 4 bases and J by 7 bases, with 11 bases between them. Germline assignment: CDR1 SNHLY and CDR2 FYNNEI. The gene calls are TRBV2 and TRBJ2-1; D may be TRBD1 (6 bases). The sequencing input was peripheral blood. The source is a woman aged 80 or older with acute or convalescent COVID-19. The CDR3 DNA is TGTGCCAGCAGTGTAAGGGGGTTGAATGAGCAGTTCTTC. It is translated as CASSVRGLNEQFF.